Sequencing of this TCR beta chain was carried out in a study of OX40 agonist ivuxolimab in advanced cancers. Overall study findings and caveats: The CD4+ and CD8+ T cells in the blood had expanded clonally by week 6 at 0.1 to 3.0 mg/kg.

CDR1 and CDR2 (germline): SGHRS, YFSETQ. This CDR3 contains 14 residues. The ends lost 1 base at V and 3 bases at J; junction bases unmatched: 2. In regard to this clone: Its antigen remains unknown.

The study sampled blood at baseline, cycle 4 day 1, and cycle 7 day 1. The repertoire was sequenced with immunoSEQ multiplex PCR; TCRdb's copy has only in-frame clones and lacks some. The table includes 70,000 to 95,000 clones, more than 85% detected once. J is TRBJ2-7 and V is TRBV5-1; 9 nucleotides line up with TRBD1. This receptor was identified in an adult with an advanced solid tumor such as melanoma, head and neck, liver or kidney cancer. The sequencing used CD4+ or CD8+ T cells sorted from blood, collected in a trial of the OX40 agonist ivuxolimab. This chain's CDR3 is CASSLQGQGYEQYF. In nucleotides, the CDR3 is TGCGCCAGCAGCTTGCAGGGACAGGGCTACGAGCAGTACTTC.